This entry lists 11 T cell receptor beta chains sequenced from one sample in a study of blood T cell repertoires in COVID-19. Profiled with immunoSEQ multiplex PCR; TCRdb holds only in-frame clones, not every one. The profile shows over 55,000 clones, about 91% of them singletons. Sequenced input: peripheral blood. The receptor source for this set is a man between 60 and 75 years old with acute or convalescent COVID-19.

The rearrangement joins TRBV3-1 (or the pseudogene TRBV3-2) to TRBJ1-2, with D unclear. Germline V lookup: CDR1 LGHDT, CDR2 YNNKEL (reference sequence). The CDR3 totals 12 residues. V shed 8 bases and J shed 2 bases, with 9 bases lying between them. The CDR3 sequence: CASWASNYGYTF. The DNA of the CDR3 is TGTGCCAGCTGGGCCTCCAACTATGGCTACACCTTC.

The V gene is TRBV5-1, the J gene TRBJ2-2; TRBD1 matches 8 bases. Germline V lookup: CDR1 SGHRS, CDR2 YFSETQ. This CDR3 spans 16 amino acids. Trimming took 3 bases from V and 0 from J; bases not matched to a gene: 4. CDR3 sequence: CASSSRGPSNTGELFF. The CDR3 nucleotides are TGCGCCAGCAGCTCCAGGGGGCCCTCGAACACCGGGGAGCTGTTTTTT.

This clone has just a few counts. The V and J genes are TRBV6-1 and TRBJ1-5; D perhaps matches TRBD1 (5 bases). Germline V gene lookup returns CDR1 MNHNS and CDR2 SASEGT. The CDR3 is 16 residues long. Between the trimmed V and J ends, which lost 3 bases and 4 bases, there was a span of 16 bases. CDR3 bases: TGTGCCAGCAGTGACCTTGGAGGGGTCGCTAATCAGCCCCAGCATTTT. Its translation: CASSDLGGVANQPQHF.

The CDR3 reads CASSPDRVRNQPQHF. CDR3 sequence (DNA): TGTGCCAGCTCACCCGACAGGGTACGTAATCAGCCCCAGCATTTT. V gene TRBV18 combines with J gene TRBJ1-5; 7 bases fit TRBD1. CDR1 KGHSH and CDR2 LQKENI come from the germline V gene. The junction had 6 bases not matched to a gene; V was cut back by 3 bases and J by 4 bases. This CDR3 spans 15 amino acids.

The chain carries TRBV29-1 and TRBJ1-2, with D perhaps matching TRBD1 (5 bases). The CDR3 length is 15 residues. The V and J ends lost 1 base and 4 bases respectively, with 16 bases between them. CDR1 is SQVTM, CDR2 ANQGSEA, per germline. CDR3: CSVEANRYAGYGYTF. The CDR3 bases are TGCAGCGTTGAAGCCAACAGGTATGCTGGCTATGGCTACACCTTC.

The J gene is TRBJ1-6, the V gene TRBV7-8; 9 nucleotides align to TRBD1. The V and J ends lost 2 bases and 10 bases, in that order; junction bases with no gene match: 6. This CDR3 has 15 amino acids. Looked up from germline, CDR1 is SGHVS and CDR2 is FQNEAQ. CDR3 protein: CASSLRRDRVSPLHF. The CDR3 DNA sequence: TGTGCCAGCAGCTTAAGGCGGGACAGGGTATCACCCCTCCACTTT.

This clone occurred once. The genes are TRBV19 and TRBJ1-4; D uncertain. The germline V and J ends were trimmed by 7 bases and 2 bases, with 11 bases remaining between them. The CDR3 is made up of 14 amino acids. Germline lookup yields CDR1 LNHDA and CDR2 SQIVND (reference sequence). For the CDR3, the DNA is TGTGCCAGTACCTCGACCGGGACTAATGAAAAACTGTTTTTT. It specifies CASTSTGTNEKLFF.

J is TRBJ2-7 and V is TRBV30; 7 bases map to TRBD2. This CDR3 spans 12 amino acids. V gave up 5 bases and J gave up 6 bases; unmatched junction bases: 7. Germline V gives CDR1 GTSNPN, CDR2 SVGIG (reference sequence). CDR3 sequence reads: CAWGWAGVEQYF. Written as DNA, the CDR3 is TGTGCCTGGGGGTGGGCGGGAGTCGAGCAGTACTTC.

The chain carries TRBV5-1 and TRBJ2-1; D ambiguous. The germline V gene encodes CDR1 SGHRS and CDR2 YFSETQ. Trimming removed 4 bases from V and 10 bases from J, with 15 bases in between. CDR3 size: 13 residues. The CDR3 DNA reads TGCGCCAGCAGCCCAGGATCACTTCCCGAGCAGTTCTTC. Its protein product is CASSPGSLPEQFF.

This clone was found once. The gene calls are TRBV5-1 and TRBJ2-2; weak D call: TRBD1 (5 bases). There are 13 residues in the CDR3. The germline V gene encodes CDR1 SGHRS and CDR2 YFSETQ. V was pared by 2 bases and J by 5 bases, with 7 bases between. This CDR3 reads CASSLGATGELFF. In nucleotides, the CDR3 is TGCGCCAGCAGCTTAGGGGCAACCGGGGAGCTGTTTTTT. Variable domain in full (rest from reference TRBV5-1 and TRBJ2-2): KAGVTQTPRYLIKTRGQQVTLSCSPISGHRSVSWYQQTPGQGLQFLFEYFSETQRNKGNFPGRFSGRQFSNSRSEMNVSTLELGDSALYLCASSLGATGELFFGEGSRLTVL.

This sequence joins TRBV5-1 and TRBJ1-1; possible D gene TRBD1, 6 bases. Germline assignment: CDR1 SGHRS and CDR2 YFSETQ. Trimming took off 5 bases at V and 3 bases at J, with 14 bases between the two ends. The length of the CDR3 is 14 residues. The CDR3 region is CASSRGGVDTEAFF. Written as DNA, the CDR3 is TGCGCCAGCAGTAGGGGGGGCGTCGACACTGAAGCTTTCTTT.